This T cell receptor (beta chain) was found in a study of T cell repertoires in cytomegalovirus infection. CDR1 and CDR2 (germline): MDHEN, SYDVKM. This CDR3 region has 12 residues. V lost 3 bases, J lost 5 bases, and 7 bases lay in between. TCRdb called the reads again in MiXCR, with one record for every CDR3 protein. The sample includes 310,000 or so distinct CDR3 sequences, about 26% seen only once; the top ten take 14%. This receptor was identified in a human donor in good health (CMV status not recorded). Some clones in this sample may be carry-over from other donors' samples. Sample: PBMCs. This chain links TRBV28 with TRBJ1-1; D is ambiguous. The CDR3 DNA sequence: TGTGCCAGCAGTTTTCGGGAGACTGAAGCTTTCTTT. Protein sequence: CASSFRETEAFF.